A selection of T cell receptor beta chains follows, all from one sample in a study of post-analysis software for immune sequencing data. TCRdb reprocessed the PCR reads via MiXCR and lists one record per CDR3 protein. This table has roughly 570,000 distinct CDR3 sequences, less than 40% appearing once. The sample consisted of blood. These receptor sequences come from a girl under 18 with multiple sclerosis. CDR3s include the opening cysteine and the closing phenylalanine or tryptophan. The order of the fields is D gene, CDR3 length, clone size, V gene, J gene, CDR3 protein, CDR3 DNA. A D gene is named only where the DNA matches it firmly. Not all rows give a size; the values are once, few, many and, for expanded clones, a class.

>.|15|many|TRBV10-3|TRBJ2-7
CAISPDRTRSYEQYF
TGTGCCATCAGCCCTGACAGGACCCGCTCCTACGAGCAGTACTTC
>TRBD2|15|.|TRBV20-1|TRBJ2-1
CSARVRAGGNNEQFF
TGCAGTGCTAGAGTGCGAGCGGGGGGTAACAATGAACAGTTCTTC
>TRBD1|17|.|TRBV5-4|TRBJ2-5
CASSLKTGVLSGETQYF
TGTGCCAGCAGCTTGAAAACAGGGGTTTTATCGGGAGAGACCCAGTACTTC
>.|15|few|TRBV7-6|TRBJ2-1
CASSLGRSINNEQFF
TGTGCCAGCAGCTTAGGCCGCTCAATTAACAATGAGCAGTTCTTC
>.|14|.|TRBV7-2|TRBJ2-2
CASSLGGAHGELFF
TGTGCCAGCAGCTTAGGGGGGGCGCACGGGGAGCTGTTTTTT
>.|17|many|TRBV20-1|TRBJ2-5
CSARGLLNWGRGETQYF
TGCAGTGCTAGAGGTCTGTTGAACTGGGGCAGGGGAGAGACCCAGTACTTC
>.|14|few|TRBV10-3|TRBJ2-5
CAISESGKKETQYF
TGTGCCATCAGTGAGTCCGGCAAGAAAGAGACCCAGTACTTC
>.|16|.|TRBV5-1|TRBJ1-5
CASSLGSFGSNQPQHF
TGCGCTAGCAGTCTAGGGTCCTTTGGGAGCAATCAGCCCCAGCATTTT
>TRBD2|19|.|TRBV7-6|TRBJ2-7
CASSSGGRTSGGLSYEQYF
TGTGCCAGCAGCTCCGGGGGGCGGACTAGCGGGGGGCTATCCTACGAGCAGTACTTC
>.|10|.|TRBV12-3/TRBV12-4|TRBJ1-1
CASRPGGAFF
TGTGCCAGCAGGCCGGGAGGCGCTTTCTTT
>TRBD1|14|once|TRBV5-1|TRBJ2-1
CASSLGTGMDEQFF
TGCGCCAGCAGCTTAGGGACAGGGATGGATGAGCAGTTCTTC
>.|14|.|TRBV6-5|TRBJ1-5
CASSLRAINQPQHF
TGTGCCAGCAGCCTCCGGGCGATAAATCAGCCCCAGCATTTT
>.|16|few|TRBV25-1|TRBJ1-6
CASSANPGSYNSPLHF
TGTGCCAGCAGTGCAAATCCAGGCTCCTATAATTCACCCCTCCACTTT
>.|16|.|TRBV7-2|TRBJ2-2
CASSLFTRRNTGELFF
TGTGCCAGCAGCTTATTTACTAGGAGGAACACCGGGGAGCTGTTTTTT
>.|14|few|TRBV7-8|TRBJ2-7
CASSPYSDTYEQYF
TGTGCCAGTAGCCCGTACAGTGACACCTACGAGCAGTACTTC
>TRBD1|14|.|TRBV5-5|TRBJ2-3
CASSYRTGEDTQYF
TGTGCCAGCAGCTATCGGACAGGGGAAGATACGCAGTATTTT
>.|12|.|TRBV12-3/TRBV12-4|TRBJ2-5
CASSREWETQYF
TGTGCCAGCAGCAGGGAGTGGGAGACCCAGTACTTC
>.|15|.|TRBV25-1|TRBJ2-5
CASSGGYGGEETQYF
TGTGCCAGCAGTGGAGGATACGGGGGCGAAGAGACCCAGTACTTC
>.|15|few|TRBV20-1|TRBJ1-5
CSARDPWGGNQPQHF
TGCAGTGCTAGAGATCCATGGGGAGGCAATCAGCCCCAGCATTTT
>.|13|.|TRBV20-1|TRBJ2-7
CSAQGPVEYEQYF
TGCAGTGCTCAGGGCCCCGTAGAGTACGAGCAGTACTTC
>TRBD1|15|.|TRBV2|TRBJ2-5
CASSEEVTGAETQYF
TGTGCCAGCAGTGAAGAGGTTACAGGGGCAGAGACCCAGTACTTC
>TRBD1|15|few|TRBV4-1|TRBJ2-5
CASSQPSLTGGEQYF
TGCGCCAGCAGCCAACCTAGCCTAACAGGGGGAGAGCAGTACTTC
>TRBD2|15|.|TRBV6-2/TRBV6-3|TRBJ2-1
CASSTSGGEPLKQFF
TGTGCCAGCAGTACTAGCGGGGGGGAGCCGCTCAAGCAGTTCTTC
>.|14|.|TRBV19|TRBJ1-5
CASSIDFRDQPQHF
TGTGCCAGTAGTATAGATTTCAGAGATCAGCCCCAGCATTTT
>TRBD2|18|.|TRBV7-3|TRBJ2-5
CASSLTVSSGGYRETQYF
TGTGCCAGCAGCTTAACTGTTTCGAGCGGGGGCTACCGAGAGACCCAGTACTTC
>TRBD2|17|.|TRBV24-1|TRBJ2-1
CATSDPKPGLAGNEQFF
TGTGCCACCAGTGACCCAAAGCCGGGACTAGCGGGAAATGAGCAGTTCTTC
>TRBD1|12|few|TRBV10-3|TRBJ1-1
CATDRGGSEAFF
TGTGCCACCGACAGGGGAGGGAGTGAAGCTTTCTTT
>TRBD1|14|.|TRBV27|TRBJ1-2
CASGYIGGWYGYTF
TGTGCCAGCGGCTATATAGGGGGCTGGTATGGCTACACCTTC
>TRBD1|16|.|TRBV20-1|TRBJ1-4
CSARSLLGQRGEKLFF
TGCAGTGCTAGATCCTTGTTGGGACAGAGGGGTGAAAAACTGTTTTTT
>TRBD1|15|.|TRBV6-6|TRBJ1-2
CASSYSPDRGNGYTF
TGTGCCAGCAGTTACTCCCCGGACAGGGGGAATGGCTACACCTTC
>.|14|.|TRBV5-1|TRBJ2-1
CASSLAPPGNEQFF
TGCGCCAGCAGCTTGGCCCCCCCTGGAAATGAGCAGTTCTTC
>TRBD1|16|.|TRBV29-1|TRBJ1-2
CSVGNRLTGSDCGYTF
TGCAGCGTTGGGAACCGGTTGACAGGGAGTGACTGTGGCTACACCTTC
>TRBD1|15|few|TRBV6-1|TRBJ2-3
CASSGTQGSVGTQYF
TGTGCCAGCAGTGGAACACAGGGGTCTGTAGGTACGCAGTATTTT
>.|15|few|TRBV6-5|TRBJ1-4
CASSYSTGKAEKLFF
TGTGCCAGCAGTTACTCGACAGGAAAAGCTGAAAAACTGTTTTTT
>.|15|.|TRBV10-3|TRBJ1-2
CAISESRTLRYGYTF
TGTGCCATCAGTGAGTCGAGGACACTCCGCTATGGCTACACCTTC
>.|20|.|TRBV13|TRBJ2-7
CASSRGGWDRTHSEFYEQYF
TGTGCCAGCAGCAGGGGGGGTTGGGACAGAACCCATAGTGAGTTCTACGAGCAGTACTTC
>TRBD2|16|many|TRBV18|TRBJ2-3
CASSPPVGTSPDTQYF
TGTGCCAGCTCACCACCGGTCGGGACTAGCCCAGATACGCAGTATTTT
>.|14|.|TRBV5-1|TRBJ2-3
CASSPGESTDTQYF
TGCGCCAGCAGTCCGGGGGAGAGCACAGATACGCAGTATTTT
>TRBD1|16|many|TRBV12-3/TRBV12-4|TRBJ2-4
CASSTMSQGAGNIQYF
TGTGCCAGCAGCACCATGAGTCAGGGGGCTGGGAACATTCAGTACTTC
>.|14|few|TRBV7-9|TRBJ1-5
CASSQDRGDQPQHF
TGTGCCAGCAGCCAGGACAGAGGGGATCAGCCCCAGCATTTT
>.|14|many|TRBV7-9|TRBJ2-5
CASSPKTPQETQYF
TGTGCCAGCAGCCCCAAGACACCCCAAGAGACCCAGTACTTC
>.|15|.|TRBV5-1|TRBJ2-7
CASSLRQEKDYEQYF
TGCGCCAGCAGCTTGAGACAGGAGAAAGACTACGAGCAGTACTTC
>.|15|once|TRBV7-2|TRBJ2-2
CASSGRTLNTGELFF
TGTGCCAGCAGCGGACGGACTTTGAACACCGGGGAGCTGTTTTTT
>.|13|.|TRBV12-3/TRBV12-4|TRBJ1-4
CASSFGENEKLFF
TGTGCCAGCAGTTTCGGGGAGAATGAAAAACTGTTTTTT
>TRBD2|16|.|TRBV4-1|TRBJ2-1
CASSRGLAASYNEQFF
TGCGCCAGCAGCCGAGGACTAGCGGCTTCCTACAATGAGCAGTTCTTC
>TRBD2|14|.|TRBV29-1|TRBJ2-3
CSAVLAGGTDTQYF
TGCAGCGCCGTGCTAGCGGGGGGGACAGATACGCAGTATTTT